Below, 27 T cell receptor beta chains from the same sample are listed, as sequenced in a study of blood T cells in healthy people across ages. Combining a sample-barcoded 5' primer with a J-beta primer mix, a second PCR ran for roughly 6 to 12 cycles. TCRdb reanalysed the 5' RACE reads using MiXCR and keeps one entry per CDR3 protein. This sample has over 550,000 distinct CDR3 sequences; about 30% occur once, and the top ten carry approximately 14%. Input material: blood. These receptor sequences come from a woman aged 80 or over in good health.

The sample holds many counts of this clonotype. The rearrangement links TRBV20-1 to TRBJ2-7; 12 bases match TRBD2. The CDR3 extends over 17 amino acids. The germline CDR1 and CDR2 sequences are DFQATT and SNEGSKA (reference sequence). Losses at the gene ends were 1 base for V and 7 bases for J; bases not matched to a gene: 14. For the CDR3, the DNA is TGCAGTGCTAGAGCAGGGTTGATGACTAGCGGGGGAGGGGAGCAGTACTTC. It codes for CSARAGLMTSGGGEQYF.

This clonotype was found many times. The J gene is TRBJ1-2, the V gene TRBV15; D unclear. In germline, CDR1 is LNHNV, CDR2 YYDKDF (reference sequence). Trimming cost V 0 bases and J 4 bases, with 12 bases left between them. This CDR3 contains 15 residues. In DNA form, the CDR3 reads TGTGCCACCAGCAGAGAGCTCGGAGGGATCTATGGCTACACCTTC. Amino acids: CATSRELGGIYGYTF.

This clonotype was counted between two and nine times. A much larger clone lies one base from this, so it may be a read error. The V and J genes are TRBV20-1 and TRBJ2-7, with D possibly called TRBD1 or TRBD2 (5 bases each). The germline gives CDR1 DFQATT, CDR2 SNEGSKA (reference sequence). This CDR3 contains 14 residues. V was cut by 0 bases and J by 9 bases, with 18 bases left in between. CDR3 protein: CSARERGTPAGQYF. CDR3 in DNA: TGCAGTGCTAGAGAAAGAGGGACCCCCGCCGGGCAGTACTTC.

This clonotype was counted between two and nine times. The rearrangement links TRBV5-1 to TRBJ2-2; 9 positions agree with TRBD1. The germline V gene has CDR1 SGHRS and CDR2 YFSETQ. The CDR3 has 19 amino acids. The junction had 18 bases not matched to a gene; V was cut back by 2 bases and J by 7 bases. Here the CDR3 DNA reads TGCGCCAGCAGCTTCCGACTTCTGGGGACGACAGGGGGGATCGGGGAGCTGTTTTTT. Encoded protein: CASSFRLLGTTGGIGELFF.

This clonotype was observed a few times. Here the CDR3 DNA reads TGTGCCAGCAGCTTAAAAGACGCTGGAAACACCATATATTTT. Translated: CASSLKDAGNTIYF. This sequence joins TRBV7-6 and TRBJ1-3; D gene uncertain. The CDR3 is made up of 14 amino acids. V was trimmed by 2 bases and J by 2 bases, leaving 7 bases between them. Per the germline V gene, CDR1 is SGHVS and CDR2 is FNYEAQ.

This sequence joins TRBV6-2 or TRBV6-3 and TRBJ1-6, with D uncertain. The germline V gene has CDR1 MNHEY and CDR2 SVGEGT. CDR3 length: 15 residues. Trimming removed 2 bases from V and 5 bases from J, with 10 bases in between. The chain's CDR3 is CASSYQAINNSPLHF. The CDR3 region has the DNA TGTGCCAGCAGTTACCAGGCCATCAATAATTCACCCCTCCACTTT.

This clonotype was observed many times. CDR3 in amino acids: CASSLGGGKNIQYF. CDR3 DNA sequence: TGTGCCAGCAGCTTAGGGGGAGGCAAAAACATTCAGTACTTC. The V call is TRBV7-9, the J call TRBJ2-4; D is possibly TRBD2 (6 bases). The germline V gene has CDR1 SEHNR and CDR2 FQNEAQ (reference sequence). V dropped 1 base and J dropped 3 bases, with 7 bases sitting between them. The CDR3 covers 14 residues.

As regards this clonotype: A read error may produce the germline difference seen at one junction end. V is TRBV7-7 and J is TRBJ2-1; perhaps TRBD1 as D (6 bases). CDR1 and CDR2 (germline): SSHAT, FNYEAQ (reference sequence). The CDR3 loop spans 13 amino acids. CDR3 region: CASSRTEYNEQFF. CDR3 DNA: TGTGCTAGCAGCCGGACAGAATACAATGAGCAGTTCTTC.

As to this clonotype: This is likely a read error, given that the CDR3 carries no conserved phenylalanine or tryptophan at its end. Because the CDR3's place on the DNA is in doubt, the DNA is left out and the CDR3 is given as listed by TCRdb. The V gene is TRBV11-2, the J gene TRBJ2-1; the table names TRBD1, a call not compared with the DNA. The CDR3 is 14 amino acids in total, end residues counted. Germline V gene data show CDR1 as SGHAT and CDR2 as FQNNGV. The CDR3 region is CASSLVRTGHTFGS.

The chain joins TRBV7-2 to TRBJ2-5; D gene uncertain. The closer fit of TRBJ2-7 to the DNA end suggests the J call may be wrong. From germline, CDR1 is SGHTA and CDR2 FQGNSA. This CDR3 spans 16 amino acids. The CDR3 DNA is TGTGCCAGCAGCTTAGAAGTCCTCTCAGTTGGCTACGAGCAGTACTTC. It yields the protein CASSLEVLSVGYEQYF.

J is TRBJ1-1 and V is TRBV29-1, with no clear D. The CDR3 runs 12 residues. Trimming took 4 bases from V and 6 from J, leaving 12 bases between them. Per the germline V gene, CDR1 is SQVTM and CDR2 is ANQGSEA. The CDR3 loop is CSVGRGIAEAFF. The CDR3 nucleotides read TGCAGCGTTGGACGGGGTATAGCTGAAGCTTTCTTT.

This chain uses TRBV7-9 with TRBJ1-5; D uncertain. CDR1 is SEHNR and CDR2 is FQNEAQ in the germline V gene (reference sequence). This CDR3 contains 14 residues. V lost 3 bases, J lost 2 bases, and 8 bases lay in between. DNA of the CDR3: TGTGCCAGCAGCTTCTCGGAGGGCAATCAGCCCCAGCATTTT. Amino acids: CASSFSEGNQPQHF. Variable domain in full (rest from reference TRBV7-9 and TRBJ1-5): DTGVSQNPRHKITKRGQNVTFRCDPISEHNRLYWYRQTLGQGPEFLTYFQNEAQLEKSRLLSDRFSAERPKGSFSTLEIQRTEQGDSAMYLCASSFSEGNQPQHFGDGTRLSIL.

V is TRBV6-1 and J is TRBJ1-1, with D unclear. The germline V gene has CDR1 MNHNS and CDR2 SASEGT. The CDR3 runs to 15 residues. The ends were cut back, 6 bases at V and 2 bases at J, with 16 bases in the middle. CDR3 coding DNA: TGTGCCAGCAGGAGGGAATGGGCGCTCAACACTGAAGCTTTCTTT. It is translated as CASRREWALNTEAFF.

On this clonotype: One junction end disagrees with the germline gene, perhaps due to a read error. This sequence joins TRBV6-6 and TRBJ1-2, with TRBD1 as a possible D gene (6 bases). This CDR3 contains 15 residues. CDR1 and CDR2 from the germline V gene are MNHNY and SVGAGI (reference sequence). CDR3 in DNA: TGTGTCAGCAGTTACCCAGGACAGATTCCTTATGGCTACACCTTC. Translation: CVSSYPGQIPYGYTF.

This clonotype was recorded many times. The genes are TRBV5-1 and TRBJ1-1; TRBD1 might be the D (5 bases). CDR3 size: 12 residues. Germline loops: CDR1 SGHRS, CDR2 YFSETQ. Trimming stripped 0 bases from V and 11 bases from J, with 11 bases between. CDR3 sequence reads: CASSLEGWDAFF. The CDR3 DNA follows: TGCGCCAGCAGCTTGGAAGGGTGGGACGCTTTCTTT.

On this clonotype itself: A much larger clone sits a single nucleotide away, making a read error possible. The chain recombines TRBV7-3 with TRBJ2-5; D unclear. The V gene's germline CDR1 is SGHTA and CDR2 FQGTGA. V lost 4 bases, J lost 11 bases, and 17 bases lay in between. This CDR3 contains 13 residues. The CDR3 region has the DNA TGTGCCAGCAGCTGGACCTTGCACAATGAGCAGTACTTC. Translation gives CASSWTLHNEQYF.

This clonotype was counted a few times. The chain combines TRBV20-1 with TRBJ2-5, with 9 nucleotides matching TRBD2. The CDR3 is made up of 15 amino acids. Germline CDR1 DFQATT, CDR2 SNEGSKA (reference sequence). Germline trimming cut 1 base from V and 5 bases from J; bases unmatched to any gene: 8. CDR3 nucleotides: TGCAGTGCTAGAGTTCTAGCGGGGAGGGGGGAGACCCAGTACTTC. This sequence encodes CSARVLAGRGETQYF.

V and J are TRBV6-1 and TRBJ2-5; D gene ambiguous. The V gene lost 6 bases and the J gene lost 2 bases, with 16 bases spanning the gap. Germline lookup yields CDR1 MNHNS and CDR2 SASEGT. The CDR3 spans 15 residues. This CDR3 is CASRFSARKQETQYF. Written as DNA, the CDR3 is TGTGCCAGCAGGTTTTCGGCCCGGAAACAAGAGACCCAGTACTTC.

This clonotype was seen at least ten times. J is TRBJ2-1 and V is TRBV9; 12 nucleotides line up with TRBD2. Per the germline V gene, CDR1 is SGDLS and CDR2 is YYNGEE. Germline trimming cut 0 bases from V and 4 bases from J; bases unmatched to any gene: 2. The CDR3 is 16 residues long. The CDR3 DNA reads TGTGCCAGCAGCGTAGCAGGGACTAGCGGGTACAATGAGCAGTTCTTC. As protein: CASSVAGTSGYNEQFF.

In its sample, this clonotype was seen a few times. The chain carries TRBV5-1 and TRBJ1-4; 9 bases agree with TRBD1. Germline CDR1 is SGHRS and CDR2 is YFSETQ. V shed 4 bases, J shed 4 bases, and the junction held 5 bases outside the gene matches. This CDR3 has 15 residues. The chain's CDR3 is CASSHPGQGNEKLFF. Written as DNA, the CDR3 is TGCGCCAGCAGCCACCCGGGACAGGGTAATGAAAAACTGTTTTTT.

This clonotype has at least ten counts. This chain uses TRBV24-1 with TRBJ2-7; 10 bases align to TRBD1. Germline-derived CDR1 and CDR2 are KGHDR and SFDVKD. Germline trimming cut 3 bases from V and 5 bases from J; bases unmatched to any gene: 6. This CDR3 has 15 amino acids. This chain's CDR3 is CATSDRDRGSDEQYF. The CDR3 DNA follows: TGTGCCACCAGTGATCGGGACAGGGGATCCGACGAGCAGTACTTC.

The chain combines TRBV5-6 with TRBJ2-2; D is possibly TRBD2 (5 bases). The CDR3 is 15 amino acids. Trimming removed 6 bases from V and 5 bases from J, with 17 bases in between. Germline CDR1 and CDR2: SGHDT and YYEEEE. The CDR3 DNA reads TGTGCCAGCACCATGGGAGCGCCCCGGACCGGGGAGCTGTTTTTT. Amino acid sequence: CASTMGAPRTGELFF.

This clonotype was picked up many times. The CDR3 bases are TGTGCCAGCAGTTCTCGGAGTAGCGGGGTTACCTACAATGAGCAGTTCTTC. Translating gives CASSSRSSGVTYNEQFF. The chain is built from TRBV6-2 or TRBV6-3 and TRBJ2-1; 8 nucleotides line up with TRBD2. Germline assignment: CDR1 MNHEY and CDR2 SVGEGT. With 4 bases clipped from V and 2 bases from J, the junction kept 10 bases outside the gene matches. This CDR3 has 17 residues.

In its sample, this clonotype was seen many times. The J gene is TRBJ2-1, the V gene TRBV10-3; 11 nucleotides align to TRBD2. In germline, CDR1 is ENHRY, CDR2 SYGVKD. This CDR3 spans 16 amino acids. The trim removed 10 bases at V and 6 bases at J, leaving 14 bases unmatched. CDR3 coding DNA: TGTGCCACCCTCACGAAAGGGACTAGCGGATCCAATGAGCAGTTCTTC. Translating it yields CATLTKGTSGSNEQFF.

In regard to this clonotype: Since no conserved phenylalanine or tryptophan closes the CDR3, a read error is the likely cause. The J gene is TRBJ1-1, the V gene TRBV5-1; TRBD1 agrees at 8 bases. This CDR3 spans 15 amino acids. CDR1 and CDR2 from the germline V gene are SGHRS and YFSETQ. The trim removed 5 bases at V and 1 base at J, leaving 7 bases unmatched. The CDR3 is CASRRSTGANTEAFL. The CDR3 DNA follows: TGCGCCAGCAGACGTTCGACAGGGGCGAACACTGAAGCTTTCTTG.

This clonotype was counted many times. In DNA, the CDR3 is TGCAGCGTTGTATTTTGGTACGAGCAGTACTTC. This sequence encodes CSVVFWYEQYF. The chain joins TRBV29-1 to TRBJ2-7; D uncertain. Trimming shortened V by 4 bases and J by 4 bases, and 8 bases separated the two germline ends. This CDR3 spans 11 amino acids. Germline V gene sequence: CDR1 SQVTM, CDR2 ANQGSEA.

As for this clonotype: A much larger clone is a single base away; this may be a read error. This chain links TRBV6-1 with TRBJ2-5, with D perhaps matching TRBD1 or TRBD2 (5 bases each). V was cut by 1 base and J by 11 bases, with 23 bases left in between. Germline CDR1 is MNHNS and CDR2 is SASEGT. The CDR3 consists of 16 residues. CDR3 sequence reads: CASSEGPGRVMNEQYF. CDR3 nucleotides: TGTGCCAGCAGTGAAGGGCCGGGACGGGTTATGAATGAGCAGTACTTC.